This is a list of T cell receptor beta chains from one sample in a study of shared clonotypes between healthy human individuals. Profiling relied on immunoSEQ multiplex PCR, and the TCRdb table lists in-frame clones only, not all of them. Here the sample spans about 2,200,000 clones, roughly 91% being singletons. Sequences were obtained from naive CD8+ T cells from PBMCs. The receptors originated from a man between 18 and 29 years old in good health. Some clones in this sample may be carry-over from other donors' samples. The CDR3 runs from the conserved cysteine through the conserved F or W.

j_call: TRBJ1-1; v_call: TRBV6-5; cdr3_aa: CASSFGARGGTEAFF
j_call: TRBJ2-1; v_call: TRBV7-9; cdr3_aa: CASSLRDSVYNEQFF
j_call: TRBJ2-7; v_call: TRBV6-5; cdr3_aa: CASSYFGQGSYEQYF
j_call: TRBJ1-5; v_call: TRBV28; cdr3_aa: CASSSWDTNQPQHF
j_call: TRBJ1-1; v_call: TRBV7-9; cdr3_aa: CASSSRRYPEAFF
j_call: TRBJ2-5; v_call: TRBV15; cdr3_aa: CATSRETRAGETQYF
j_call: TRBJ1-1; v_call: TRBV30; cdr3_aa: CAYQGGGNTEAFF
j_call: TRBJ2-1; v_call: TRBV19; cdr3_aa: CASSLGAGYNEQFF
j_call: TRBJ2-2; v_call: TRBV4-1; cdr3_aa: CASSPRTSGPGELFF
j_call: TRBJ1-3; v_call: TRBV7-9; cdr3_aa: CASSPGRVQTADTIYF
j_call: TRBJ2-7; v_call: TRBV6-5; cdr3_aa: CASNMGREQYF
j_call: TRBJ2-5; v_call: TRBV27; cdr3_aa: CASSRLAGVGETQYF
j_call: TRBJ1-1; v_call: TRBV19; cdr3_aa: CASSLPGTPNTEAFF
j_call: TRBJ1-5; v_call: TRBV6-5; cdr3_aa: CASSYGSADQPQHF
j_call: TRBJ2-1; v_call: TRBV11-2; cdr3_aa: CASSLVAGGPGNEQFF
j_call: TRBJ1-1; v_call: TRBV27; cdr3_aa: CASSLRDRNTEAFF
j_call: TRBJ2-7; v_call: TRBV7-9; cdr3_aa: CASSTVAGHYEQYF
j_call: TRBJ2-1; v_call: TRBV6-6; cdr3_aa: CAISMTGYNEQFF
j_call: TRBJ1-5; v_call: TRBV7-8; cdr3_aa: CASSLNSRGNQPQHF
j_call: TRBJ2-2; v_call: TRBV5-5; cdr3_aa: CASSFVQGALTGELFF
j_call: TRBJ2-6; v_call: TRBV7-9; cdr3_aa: CASSGQGASTGANVLTF
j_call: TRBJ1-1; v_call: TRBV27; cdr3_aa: CASSGGQGTEAFF
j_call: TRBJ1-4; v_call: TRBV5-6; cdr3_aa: CASSLSINEKLFF
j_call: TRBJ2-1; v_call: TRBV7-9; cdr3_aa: CASSNFRVRGHNEQFF
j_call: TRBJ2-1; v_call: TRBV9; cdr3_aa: CASSVVETSDQFF
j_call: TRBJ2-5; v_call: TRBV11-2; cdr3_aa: CASSNLGTARETQYF